These T cell receptor beta chains were read from a single sample in a study of T cells after yellow fever vaccination. Via MiXCR, TCRdb re-called the 5' RACE reads, giving one row per CDR3 protein. The repertoire holds some 340,000 distinct CDR3 sequences, roughly 10% seen once, with 3.3% in the top ten. Material: CD4+ T cells sorted from PBMCs, obtained 45 days after the yellow fever booster vaccination. Receptors originate from a man aged 18 to 30 who received the YFV17D yellow fever vaccine. Both conserved end residues are part of each CDR3. Fields, in order: clone size, CDR3 length, D gene, J gene, V gene, CDR3 protein, CDR3 DNA. The D gene is left open where the match is weak. The size entry is marked missing in some rows and otherwise reads once, few, many or a size class.

. | 14 | . | TRBJ2-1 | TRBV5-4 | CASSLRGNRNEQFF | TGTGCCAGCAGCTTGAGGGGTAATCGCAATGAGCAGTTCTTC
. | 15 | . | TRBJ2-3 | TRBV20-1 | CSASVSSGSTDTQYF | TGCAGTGCTAGTGTCTCCAGCGGGAGCACAGATACGCAGTATTTT
. | 14 | . | TRBJ2-6 | TRBV27 | CASRSEGGANVLTF | TGTGCCAGTCGATCGGAGGGAGGGGCCAACGTCCTGACTTTC
. | 13 | . | TRBJ2-5 | TRBV29-1 | CSVSPGSQETQYF | TGCAGCGTTTCGCCAGGGTCACAAGAGACCCAGTACTTC
few | 14 | . | TRBJ1-3 | TRBV7-9 | CASSYTASGNTIYF | TGTGCCAGCAGCTATACAGCCTCTGGAAACACCATATATTTT
. | 16 | TRBD2 | TRBJ2-3 | TRBV28 | CASSFGGRGDTDTQYF | TGTGCCAGCAGTTTTGGAGGGCGGGGGGACACAGATACGCAGTATTTT
few | 15 | TRBD2 | TRBJ2-3 | TRBV5-1 | CASSYSGGRTDTQYF | TGCGCCAGCAGCTATAGCGGGGGGCGCACAGATACGCAGTATTTT
few | 14 | TRBD2 | TRBJ2-1 | TRBV2 | CASRRGGVYNEQFF | TGTGCCAGCCGGCGGGGGGGTGTCTACAATGAGCAGTTCTTC
few | 15 | . | TRBJ1-2 | TRBV20-1 | CSASPLSGVVAGYTF | TGCAGTGCTTCCCCCTTATCCGGAGTTGTCGCCGGCTACACCTTC
many | 13 | . | TRBJ2-1 | TRBV2 | CAGKQGGLNEQFF | TGTGCCGGCAAACAGGGTGGGCTCAATGAGCAGTTCTTC
few | 12 | . | TRBJ2-4 | TRBV5-1 | CASSLEGGIQYF | TGCGCCAGCAGCCTCGAGGGGGGCATTCAGTACTTC
. | 12 | . | TRBJ1-2 | TRBV20-1 | CSVPATVYGYTF | TGCAGTGTTCCCGCAACAGTCTATGGCTACACCTTC
. | 15 | TRBD1 | TRBJ2-5 | TRBV7-9 | CASSRKGGQQETQYF | TGTGCCAGCTCGCGGAAAGGGGGACAGCAAGAGACCCAGTACTTC
few | 14 | TRBD2 | TRBJ2-1 | TRBV19 | CASRTSGYNNEQFF | TGTGCCAGTAGGACTAGCGGATATAACAATGAGCAGTTCTTC
. | 13 | . | TRBJ1-1 | TRBV2 | CASTGQGSTEAFF | TGTGCCAGCACGGGGCAGGGGAGCACTGAAGCTTTCTTT
. | 14 | TRBD1 | TRBJ1-2 | TRBV18 | CASSPPGQGDGYTF | TGTGCCAGCTCACCACCGGGACAGGGGGATGGCTACACCTTC
many | 15 | . | TRBJ2-2 | TRBV18 | CASSPLRGNTGELFF | TGTGCCAGCTCACCACTGCGGGGGAACACCGGGGAGCTGTTTTTT
. | 14 | . | TRBJ2-1 | TRBV27 | CATPTHVRIAEQFF | TGTGCCACCCCGACACACGTACGGATTGCTGAGCAGTTCTTC
many | 13 | . | TRBJ2-5 | TRBV30 | CASAFDSLETQYF | TGTGCCTCCGCTTTCGATAGCCTGGAGACCCAGTACTTC
. | 15 | TRBD1 | TRBJ1-4 | TRBV9 | CASSPITGANEKLFF | TGTGCCAGCAGCCCAATAACAGGGGCTAATGAAAAACTGTTTTTT
few | 17 | TRBD1 | TRBJ1-5 | TRBV19 | CASTMGQLGYSNQPQHF | TGTGCCAGTACCATGGGACAGCTGGGGTATAGCAATCAGCCCCAGCATTTT
many | 13 | . | TRBJ2-3 | TRBV18 | CASSPLSTDTQYF | TGTGCCAGCTCACCACTTAGCACAGATACGCAGTATTTT
. | 16 | TRBD2 | TRBJ2-1 | TRBV7-9 | CASGLAGAGSYNEQFF | TGTGCCAGCGGACTAGCGGGGGCGGGCTCCTACAATGAGCAGTTCTTC
few | 15 | TRBD1 | TRBJ1-1 | TRBV4-3 | CASSQDHQGATEAFF | TGCGCCAGCAGCCAGGATCACCAGGGGGCGACTGAAGCTTTCTTT
few | 14 | TRBD2 | TRBJ2-3 | TRBV6-4 | CASRAAGSTDTQYF | TGTGCCAGCAGAGCAGCGGGAAGCACAGATACGCAGTATTTT
few | 16 | . | TRBJ2-1 | TRBV28 | CASTSPSPGAHNEQFF | TGTGCCAGCACCTCACCCTCACCGGGTGCCCACAATGAGCAGTTCTTC
few | 15 | . | TRBJ1-1 | TRBV18 | CASSQMRELNTEAFF | TGTGCCAGCTCTCAAATGCGGGAACTGAACACTGAAGCTTTCTTT
. | 14 | . | TRBJ2-1 | TRBV5-1 | CASSEGSTYNEQFF | TGCGCCAGCAGTGAGGGGAGCACCTACAATGAGCAGTTCTTC
. | 12 | . | TRBJ2-1 | TRBV7-6 | CASSQSGYEQFF | TGTGCCAGCAGCCAAAGCGGTTATGAGCAGTTCTTC
. | 11 | . | TRBJ1-6 | TRBV20-1 | CSAGGGSPLHF | TGCAGTGCGGGCGGGGGATCACCCCTCCACTTT
few | 15 | . | TRBJ2-5 | TRBV4-3 | CASSIRGAPQETQYF | TGCGCCAGCAGCATTCGGGGGGCCCCCCAAGAGACCCAGTACTTC
many | 14 | . | TRBJ2-7 | TRBV12-3/TRBV12-4 | CASSFLQGKNEQYF | TGTGCCAGCAGTTTTCTCCAGGGGAAGAACGAGCAGTACTTC
many | 16 | TRBD1 | TRBJ2-7 | TRBV29-1 | CSVTGTGDPGAYEQYF | TGCAGCGTTACCGGGACAGGGGACCCTGGCGCCTACGAGCAGTACTTC
. | 14 | . | TRBJ2-1 | TRBV10-1 | CASSVRSSYNEQFF | TGCGCCAGCAGTGTTCGGAGCTCCTACAATGAGCAGTTCTTC
. | 15 | TRBD1 | TRBJ1-4 | TRBV7-6 | CASSPTGQRNEKLFF | TGTGCCAGCAGCCCAACGGGACAGCGTAATGAAAAACTGTTTTTT
. | 16 | . | TRBJ1-3 | TRBV7-2 | CASSQRTGNSGNTIYF | TGTGCCAGCAGCCAACGGACTGGAAACTCTGGAAACACCATATATTTT
many | 14 | . | TRBJ2-1 | TRBV19 | CASVQARGYNEQFF | TGTGCCAGTGTCCAAGCCAGGGGATACAATGAGCAGTTCTTC
many | 12 | . | TRBJ1-2 | TRBV12-3/TRBV12-4 | CASSLDWGGYTF | TGTGCCAGCAGTTTAGACTGGGGTGGCTACACCTTC
few | 15 | . | TRBJ2-2 | TRBV7-2 | CASSLELWGTGELFF | TGTGCCAGCAGCTTGGAGCTCTGGGGCACCGGGGAGCTGTTTTTT
many | 12 | . | TRBJ2-3 | TRBV7-2 | CASSPFTDTQYF | TGTGCCAGCAGCCCATTCACAGATACGCAGTATTTT
many | 16 | . | TRBJ1-2 | TRBV6-5 | CATKGTAYRTNYGYTF | TGTGCCACCAAGGGGACCGCCTATCGAACTAACTATGGCTACACCTTC
few | 15 | TRBD1 | TRBJ1-2 | TRBV4-2 | CASSQDLKGAGGYTF | TGTGCCAGCAGCCAAGATCTTAAGGGGGCTGGTGGCTACACCTTC
many | 13 | . | TRBJ1-2 | TRBV7-9 | CASSSRANYGYTF | TGTGCCAGCAGCAGCAGGGCAAACTATGGCTACACCTTC
. | 15 | TRBD1 | TRBJ2-3 | TRBV4-3 | CASSQGDRVGDTQYF | TGCGCCAGCAGCCAAGGCGACAGGGTGGGAGATACGCAGTATTTT